This passage covers 29 T cell receptor beta chains from one sample sequenced in a study of preoperative IRX-2 immunotherapy in early breast cancer. Generated by immunoSEQ multiplex PCR, the TCRdb table keeps only in-frame clones and is missing some. The table has about 3,600 clones, approximately 70% seen once. The treatment here: preoperative locoregional IRX-2 cytokine immunotherapy. The sequencing used tumor tissue, collected after IRX-2 immunotherapy. These receptors all stem from a human donor with breast cancer.

V usage is TRBV7-1 and J usage is TRBJ2-3; TRBD1 aligns across 8 bases. TRBV7-1 carries the ORF label, with uncertain function. V trimming: 5 bases; J trimming: 4 bases; junction bases outside the gene matches: 11. The length of the CDR3 is 16 residues. The CDR3 here is CASSPRGRGRADTQYF. The DNA for the CDR3 is TGTGCCAGCAGCCCCCGGGGCAGGGGGCGCGCAGATACGCAGTATTTT.

By its share, this clone is medium-sized (0.01 to 0.1%). The V and J genes are TRBV19 and TRBJ2-6, with 11 bases fitting TRBD1. Germline V gene data show CDR1 as LNHDA and CDR2 as SQIVND (reference sequence). The CDR3 covers 17 residues. After removal of 5 bases from V and 4 bases from J, the junction contained 7 bases not matched to a gene. The CDR3 is CASSRTGGATGANVLTF. CDR3 bases: TGTGCCAGTAGTCGGACAGGGGGCGCGACGGGGGCCAACGTCCTGACTTTC.

The gene calls are TRBV29-1 and TRBJ2-4; D is possibly TRBD1 or TRBD2 (5 bases each). The CDR3 extends over 12 amino acids. Looked up from germline, CDR1 is SQVTM and CDR2 is ANQGSEA. V dropped 6 bases and J dropped 5 bases, with 11 bases sitting between them. Written as DNA, the CDR3 is TGCAGCGTGGGGGTCGGAGAAAACATTCAGTACTTC. It yields the protein CSVGVGENIQYF.

The count of this clone is one. The V call is TRBV18, the J call TRBJ1-2; no definite D call. Per the germline V gene, CDR1 is KGHSH and CDR2 is LQKENI. Trimming cost V 3 bases and J 0 bases, with 11 bases left between them. The CDR3 length is 15 residues. For the CDR3, the DNA is TGTGCCAGCTCACCTCGATTTCTTGCTAACTATGGCTACACCTTC. Its protein is CASSPRFLANYGYTF.

The chain couples TRBV7-5 to TRBJ1-3. TRBV7-5 is reported as a pseudogene. The CDR3 covers 14 residues. The DNA of the CDR3 is TGTGCCAGCAGCTTAGGAGTCTCTGGAAACACCATATATTTT. The encoded protein is CASSLGVSGNTIYF.

This chain connects TRBV19 to TRBJ1-1; 10 nucleotides align to TRBD1. V was clipped by 5 bases and J by 3 bases; unmatched bases: 12. Germline values: CDR1 LNHDA, CDR2 SQIVND (reference sequence). CDR3 length: 17 amino acids. CDR3 protein: CASSAPFGTGADTEAFF. The CDR3 DNA follows: TGTGCCAGTAGTGCACCCTTCGGGACAGGGGCGGACACTGAAGCTTTCTTT.

This clone was found a few times. The genes are TRBV28 and TRBJ1-5; 8 nucleotides line up with TRBD1. J lost 0 bases, V lost 6 bases, and 7 bases had no gene match. Germline CDR1 and CDR2: MDHEN and SYDVKM. This CDR3 has 16 amino acids. The CDR3 nucleotides read TGTGCCAGCAGAAAGGGACAGGTCTATAGCAATCAGCCCCAGCATTTT. As protein: CASRKGQVYSNQPQHF. Together with reference TRBV28 and TRBJ1-5, the CDR3 gives the full variable domain: DVKVTQSSRYLVKRTGEKVFLECVQDMDHENMFWYRQDPGLGLRLIYFSYDVKMKEKGDIPEGYSVSREKKERFSLILESASTNQTSMYLCASRKGQVYSNQPQHFGDGTRLSIL.

V is TRBV30 and J is TRBJ2-5; 7 nucleotides agree with TRBD2. Germline V CDR1 and CDR2: GTSNPN, SVGIG (reference sequence). This CDR3 contains 14 residues. V lost 0 bases and J lost 8; bases outside the gene matches: 9. For the CDR3, the DNA is TGTGCCTGGAGTGTAGGCAGGACTAGAGGCACCCAGTACTTC. Encoded protein: CAWSVGRTRGTQYF.

This clone rates as medium-sized. V usage is TRBV11-3 and J usage is TRBJ2-3; D is tentatively TRBD1 or TRBD2 (6 bases each). Germline V gives CDR1 SGHNT, CDR2 YENEEA. The CDR3 is 14 amino acids. The V and J ends lost 2 bases and 8 bases respectively, with 14 bases between them. The CDR3 region has the DNA TGTGCCAGCAGCTTAAGGGGGGATTCGGGTACGCAGTATTTT. Translating it yields CASSLRGDSGTQYF.

V gene TRBV5-1 combines with J gene TRBJ1-2; no clear D gene. Between the trimmed V and J ends, which lost 0 bases and 2 bases, there was a span of 8 bases. Per germline, CDR1 SGHRS and CDR2 YFSETQ. The CDR3 length is 14 residues. DNA for the CDR3: TGCGCCAGCAGCTTGGGGGCAGAAAACTATGGCTACACCTTC. This gives the protein CASSLGAENYGYTF.

The chain employs TRBV18 and TRBJ2-5, with 8 bases fitting TRBD1. Germline values: CDR1 KGHSH, CDR2 LQKENI. CDR3 length: 15 amino acids. V shed 3 bases and J 2 bases; nucleotides not matched to a gene: 5. CDR3 sequence: CASSPGQGGQETQYF. The CDR3 DNA reads as TGTGCCAGCTCACCCGGACAGGGAGGTCAAGAGACCCAGTACTTC. The variable domain in full, with the rest retrieved from reference TRBV18 and TRBJ2-5, is NAGVMQNPRHLVRRRGQEARLRCSPMKGHSHVYWYRQLPEEGLKFMVYLQKENIIDESGMPKERFSAEFPKEGPSILRIQQVVRGDSAAYFCASSPGQGGQETQYFGPGTRLLVL.

The chain links TRBV28 to TRBJ2-1; tentatively, D is TRBD2 (5 bases). Germline V gives CDR1 MDHEN, CDR2 SYDVKM. The CDR3 covers 14 residues. The V gene lost 6 bases and the J gene lost 1 base, with 10 bases spanning the gap. The CDR3 sequence: CASRPPGSYNEQFF. CDR3 DNA: TGTGCCAGCAGGCCCCCGGGATCCTACAATGAGCAGTTCTTC.

This clone has a handful of counts. V is TRBV19 and J is TRBJ2-1; 8 bases are a match to TRBD2. Trimming at V came to 0 bases and at J to 4 bases, leaving 5 bases not matched to a gene. Germline lookup yields CDR1 LNHDA and CDR2 SQIVND (reference sequence). The CDR3 is 16 amino acids. CDR3 in DNA: TGTGCCAGTAGTATAGAGCGGCAGCGGGGGTACAATGAGCAGTTCTTC. Its protein is CASSIERQRGYNEQFF.

The chain couples TRBV6-8 to TRBJ1-2; the match to TRBD1 covers 9 bases. The CDR3 consists of 14 residues. The germline CDR1 and CDR2 sequences are MNHGY and SAAAGT. The V segment lost 2 bases and the J segment 10 bases; nucleotides outside the gene matches: 8. CDR3 DNA: TGTGCCAGCAGTTACCGACAGGGGGGGACCCTCTACACCTTC. It codes for CASSYRQGGTLYTF.

The genes are TRBV16 and TRBJ1-2, with D unresolved. The CDR3 runs to 15 residues. Trimming left V 0 bases short and J 6 bases short, with 14 bases between. Looked up from germline, CDR1 is KGHSY and CDR2 is FQNENV. CDR3 loop: CASSQSGNINHGYTF. The CDR3, as DNA: TGTGCCAGCAGCCAATCGGGAAATATCAACCATGGCTACACCTTC.

This sequence joins TRBV29-1 and TRBJ1-1; 9 bases are shared with TRBD1. This CDR3 has 14 residues. CDR1 SQVTM and CDR2 ANQGSEA come from the germline V gene. V shed 6 bases and J 2 bases; nucleotides not matched to a gene: 7. CDR3 DNA: TGCAGCGTCCAACAGGGGGCCGTTAACACTGAAGCTTTCTTT. Its translation: CSVQQGAVNTEAFF.

This clone is labeled large. V and J are TRBV11-3 and TRBJ2-3; D is perhaps TRBD2 (6 bases). Between the trimmed V and J ends, which lost 5 bases and 8 bases, there was a span of 26 bases. Germline V gene lookup returns CDR1 SGHNT and CDR2 YENEEA. CDR3 length equals 17 residues. This CDR3 reads CASSPVGPSAGVGTQYF. CDR3 in DNA: TGTGCCAGCAGCCCCGTGGGGCCTAGCGCTGGGGTTGGTACGCAGTATTTT.

The V and J genes are TRBV11-3 and TRBJ1-2; D not certain. The germline CDR1 and CDR2 sequences are SGHNT and YENEEA. Trimming left V 1 base short and J 4 bases short, with 13 bases between. The CDR3 is 15 residues long. CDR3 DNA sequence: TGTGCCAGCAGCTTAGTTCGGGGAAAGGGCTATGGCTACACCTTC. Translating gives CASSLVRGKGYGYTF.

The chain joins TRBV29-1 to TRBJ1-1; TRBD1 agrees at 7 bases. CDR1 is SQVTM, CDR2 ANQGSEA, per germline. The CDR3 contains 16 residues. With 0 bases clipped from V and 5 bases from J, the junction kept 12 bases outside the gene matches. The CDR3 DNA is TGCAGCGTTGAAGATCTGGTGACAGGGAAGATAACTGAAGCTTTCTTT. Its protein product is CSVEDLVTGKITEAFF.

By share, this clone ranks as medium-sized. V gene TRBV18 combines with J gene TRBJ2-5, with D tentatively TRBD1 (5 bases). V was clipped by 2 bases and J by 5 bases, with 15 bases between them. This CDR3 region has 15 residues. The germline CDR1 and CDR2 sequences are KGHSH and LQKENI. In DNA form, the CDR3 reads TGTGCCAGCTCACCAAGAGCAGGGTACGGGGAGACCCAGTACTTC. This encodes CASSPRAGYGETQYF.

The chain recombines TRBV5-1 with TRBJ2-7; perhaps TRBD1 as D (5 bases). V was pared by 0 bases and J by 6 bases, with 16 bases between. The CDR3 spans 15 residues. Germline V CDR1 and CDR2: SGHRS, YFSETQ. CDR3 sequence: CASSLGSRATSEQYF. The CDR3, as DNA: TGCGCCAGCAGCTTGGGTAGCAGGGCGACGTCCGAGCAGTACTTC.

The chain employs TRBV7-4 and TRBJ2-4, with no clear D. V dropped 5 bases and J dropped 4 bases, with 9 bases sitting between them. Germline lookup yields CDR1 SGHVT and CDR2 SQSDAQ. The length of the CDR3 is 13 residues. CDR3 bases: TGTGCCAGCAGCCAAGATAGTAAAAACATTCAGTACTTC. Translated: CASSQDSKNIQYF.

The chain employs TRBV19 and TRBJ1-1; D may be TRBD1 (5 bases). Trimming took 0 bases from V and 5 from J, leaving 13 bases between them. CDR1 and CDR2 from the germline V gene are LNHDA and SQIVND (reference sequence). CDR3 length: 15 amino acids. The CDR3 here is CASSIEVTARTEAFF. The CDR3 DNA reads TGTGCCAGTAGTATAGAGGTGACAGCCCGGACTGAAGCTTTCTTT.

The chain links TRBV19 to TRBJ1-5, with 11 bases matching TRBD1. The CDR3 has 15 amino acids. Germline CDR1 is LNHDA and CDR2 is SQIVND (reference sequence). V trimming: 6 bases; J trimming: 0 bases; junction bases outside the gene matches: 1. The CDR3 here is CASRGTGGSNQPQHF. In nucleotides, the CDR3 is TGTGCCAGTAGGGGGACAGGGGGTAGCAATCAGCCCCAGCATTTT.

The rearrangement uses TRBV28 and TRBJ2-7, with TRBD1 as a possible D gene (6 bases). The V gene lost 4 bases and the J gene lost 3 bases, with 13 bases spanning the gap. Germline CDR1 reads MDHEN; CDR2 reads SYDVKM. The CDR3 is made up of 14 amino acids. The CDR3 sequence: CASSSGADHYEQYF. The CDR3 coding sequence is TGTGCCAGCAGTTCAGGGGCGGACCACTACGAGCAGTACTTC.

The gene calls are TRBV19 and TRBJ1-1; 8 positions match TRBD1. V was pared by 5 bases and J by 7 bases, with 12 bases of the junction left unmatched. The CDR3 totals 15 residues. Germline V gene data show CDR1 as LNHDA and CDR2 as SQIVND (reference sequence). The CDR3 DNA sequence: TGTGCCAGTAGTCGTCCCGGGACAGGAACCATTGAAGCTTTCTTT. This gives the protein CASSRPGTGTIEAFF.

The chain couples TRBV28 to TRBJ1-1, with D unresolved. The V gene lost 8 bases and the J gene lost 3 bases, with 13 bases spanning the gap. The CDR3 spans 13 residues. Germline V gene lookup returns CDR1 MDHEN and CDR2 SYDVKM. In DNA form, the CDR3 reads TGTGCCAGCGCCCCCCGGACGGACACTGAAGCTTTCTTT. It encodes CASAPRTDTEAFF.

The chain couples TRBV14 to TRBJ2-7; D is possibly TRBD1 (6 bases). This CDR3 contains 16 residues. V lost 1 base to trimming and J lost 0 bases, with 13 bases between them. Germline values: CDR1 SGHDN, CDR2 FVKESK. The CDR3 reads CASSQVGGGPSYEQYF. DNA of the CDR3: TGTGCCAGCAGCCAAGTTGGGGGCGGTCCCTCCTACGAGCAGTACTTC.

This chain uses TRBV19 with TRBJ2-4, with a possible D match to TRBD2 (6 bases). Trimming took 1 base from V and 9 from J, leaving 13 bases between them. CDR3 size: 14 residues. Per germline, CDR1 LNHDA and CDR2 SQIVND (reference sequence). The CDR3: CASSIGRGNSIQYF. The DNA of the CDR3 is TGTGCCAGTAGTATAGGACGCGGGAACAGCATTCAGTACTTC. Combining the CDR3 with reference TRBV19 and TRBJ2-4 gives the whole variable domain DGGITQSPKYLFRKEGQNVTLSCEQNLNHDAMYWYRQDPGQGLRLIYYSQIVNDFQKGDIAEGYSVSREKKESFPLTVTSAQKNPTAFYLCASSIGRGNSIQYFGAGTRLSVL.